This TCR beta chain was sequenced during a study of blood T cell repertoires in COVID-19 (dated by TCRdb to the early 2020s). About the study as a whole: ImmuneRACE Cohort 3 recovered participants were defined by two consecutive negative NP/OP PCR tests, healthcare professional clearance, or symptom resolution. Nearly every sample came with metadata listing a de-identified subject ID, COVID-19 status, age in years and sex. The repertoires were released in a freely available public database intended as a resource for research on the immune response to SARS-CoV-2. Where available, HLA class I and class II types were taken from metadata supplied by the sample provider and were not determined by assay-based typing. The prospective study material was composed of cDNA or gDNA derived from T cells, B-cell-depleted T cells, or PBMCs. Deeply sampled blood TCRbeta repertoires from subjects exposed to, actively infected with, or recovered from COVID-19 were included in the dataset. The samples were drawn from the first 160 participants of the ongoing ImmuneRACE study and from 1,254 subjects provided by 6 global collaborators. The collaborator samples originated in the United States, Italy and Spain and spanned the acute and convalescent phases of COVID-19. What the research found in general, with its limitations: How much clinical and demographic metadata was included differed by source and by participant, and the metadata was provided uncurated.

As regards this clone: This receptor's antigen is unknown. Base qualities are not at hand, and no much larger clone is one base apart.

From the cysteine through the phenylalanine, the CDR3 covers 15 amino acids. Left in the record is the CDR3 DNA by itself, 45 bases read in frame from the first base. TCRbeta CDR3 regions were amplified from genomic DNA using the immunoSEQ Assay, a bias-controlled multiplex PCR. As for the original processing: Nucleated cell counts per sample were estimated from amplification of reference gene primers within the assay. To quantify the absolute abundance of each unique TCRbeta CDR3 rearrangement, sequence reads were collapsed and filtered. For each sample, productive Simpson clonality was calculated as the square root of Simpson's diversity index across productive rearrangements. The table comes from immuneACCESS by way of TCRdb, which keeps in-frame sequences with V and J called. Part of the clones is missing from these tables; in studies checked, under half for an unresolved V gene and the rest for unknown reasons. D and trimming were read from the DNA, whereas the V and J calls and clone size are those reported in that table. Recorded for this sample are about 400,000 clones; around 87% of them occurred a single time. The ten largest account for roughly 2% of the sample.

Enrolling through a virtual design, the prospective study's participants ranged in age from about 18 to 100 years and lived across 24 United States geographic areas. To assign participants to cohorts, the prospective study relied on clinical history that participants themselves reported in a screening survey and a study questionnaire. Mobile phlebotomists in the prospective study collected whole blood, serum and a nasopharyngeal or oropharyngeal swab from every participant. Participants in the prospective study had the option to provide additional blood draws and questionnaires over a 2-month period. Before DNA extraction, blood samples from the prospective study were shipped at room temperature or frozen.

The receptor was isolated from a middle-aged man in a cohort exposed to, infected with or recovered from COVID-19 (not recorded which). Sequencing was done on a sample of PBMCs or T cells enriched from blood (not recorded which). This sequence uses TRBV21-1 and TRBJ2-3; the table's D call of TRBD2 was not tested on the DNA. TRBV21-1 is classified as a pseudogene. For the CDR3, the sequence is CASSKGPSGADTQYF. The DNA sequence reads TGTGCCAGCAGCAAAGGTCCTAGCGGCGCGGATACGCAGTATTTT.